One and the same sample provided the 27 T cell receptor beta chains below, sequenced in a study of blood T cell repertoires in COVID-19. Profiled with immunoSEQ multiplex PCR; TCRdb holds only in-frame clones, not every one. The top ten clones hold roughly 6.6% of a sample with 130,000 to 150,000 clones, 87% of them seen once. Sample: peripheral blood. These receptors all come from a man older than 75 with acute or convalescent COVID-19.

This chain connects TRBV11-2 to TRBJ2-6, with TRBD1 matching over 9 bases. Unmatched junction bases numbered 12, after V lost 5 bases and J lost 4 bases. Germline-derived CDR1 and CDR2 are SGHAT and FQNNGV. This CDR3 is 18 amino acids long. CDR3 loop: CASSTKGDRASGANVLTF. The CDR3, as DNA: TGTGCCAGCAGCACTAAGGGGGACAGGGCGTCGGGGGCCAACGTCCTGACTTTC.

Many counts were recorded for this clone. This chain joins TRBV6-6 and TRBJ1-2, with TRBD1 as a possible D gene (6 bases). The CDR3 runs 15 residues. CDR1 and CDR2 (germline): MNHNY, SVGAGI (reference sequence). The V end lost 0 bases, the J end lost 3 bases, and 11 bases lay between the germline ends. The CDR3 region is CASSYSGQGHYGYTF. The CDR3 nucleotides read TGTGCCAGCAGTTACTCGGGGCAGGGGCACTATGGCTACACCTTC.

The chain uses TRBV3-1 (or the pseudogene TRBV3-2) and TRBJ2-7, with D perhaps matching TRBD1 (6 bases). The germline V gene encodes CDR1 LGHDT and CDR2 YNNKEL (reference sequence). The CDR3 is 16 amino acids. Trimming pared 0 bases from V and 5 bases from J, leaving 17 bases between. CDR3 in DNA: TGTGCCAGCAGCCAAGATAAGCCGGGTGGGGGCCACGAGCAGTACTTC. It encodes CASSQDKPGGGHEQYF.

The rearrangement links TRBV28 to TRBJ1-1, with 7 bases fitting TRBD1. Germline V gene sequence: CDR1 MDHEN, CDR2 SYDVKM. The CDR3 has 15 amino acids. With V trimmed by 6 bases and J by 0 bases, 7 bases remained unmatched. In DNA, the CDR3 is TGTGCCAGCAGGCCGGGACAGACAATGAACACTGAAGCTTTCTTT. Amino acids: CASRPGQTMNTEAFF.

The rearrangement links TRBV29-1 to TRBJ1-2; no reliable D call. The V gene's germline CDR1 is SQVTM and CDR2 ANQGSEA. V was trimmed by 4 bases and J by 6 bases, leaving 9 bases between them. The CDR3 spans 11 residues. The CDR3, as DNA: TGCAGCGTTGTATTCGTCCATGGCTACACCTTC. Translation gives CSVVFVHGYTF.

The CDR3 nucleotides read TGTGCCAGTAGTCAGGACAGGGGACATTCACCCCTCCACTTT. It is translated as CASSQDRGHSPLHF. The chain couples TRBV19 to TRBJ1-6, with 9 bases that match TRBD1. Germline CDR1 and CDR2: LNHDA and SQIVND (reference sequence). J lost 8 bases, V lost 5 bases, and 4 bases had no gene match. The length of the CDR3 is 14 residues.

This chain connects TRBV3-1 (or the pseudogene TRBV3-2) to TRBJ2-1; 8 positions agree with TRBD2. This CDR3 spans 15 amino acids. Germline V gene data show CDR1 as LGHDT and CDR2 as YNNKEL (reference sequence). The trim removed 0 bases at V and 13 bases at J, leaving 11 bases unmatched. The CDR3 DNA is TGTGCCAGCAGCCAAGATAATTCAGCGGGGGCCGTCCAGTTCTTC. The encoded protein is CASSQDNSAGAVQFF.

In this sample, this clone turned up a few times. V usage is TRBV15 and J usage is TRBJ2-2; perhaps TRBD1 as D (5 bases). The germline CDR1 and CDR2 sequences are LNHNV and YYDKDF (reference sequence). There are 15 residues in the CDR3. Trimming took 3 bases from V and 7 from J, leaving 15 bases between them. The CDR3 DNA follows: TGTGCCACCAGCAGTGACCCCCGGACATTCGGGGAGCTGTTTTTT. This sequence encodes CATSSDPRTFGELFF.

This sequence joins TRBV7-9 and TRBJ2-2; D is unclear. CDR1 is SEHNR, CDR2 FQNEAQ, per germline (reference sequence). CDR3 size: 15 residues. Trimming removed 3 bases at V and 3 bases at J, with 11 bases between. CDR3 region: CASSFVVAYTGELFF. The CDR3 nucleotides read TGTGCCAGCAGCTTCGTAGTAGCTTACACCGGGGAGCTGTTTTTT.

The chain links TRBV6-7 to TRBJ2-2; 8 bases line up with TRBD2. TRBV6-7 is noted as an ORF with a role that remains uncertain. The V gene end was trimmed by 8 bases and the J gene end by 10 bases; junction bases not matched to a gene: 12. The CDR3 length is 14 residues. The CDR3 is CASREGPHLVELFF. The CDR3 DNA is TGTGCCAGCCGGGAGGGGCCCCACCTGGTGGAGCTGTTTTTT.

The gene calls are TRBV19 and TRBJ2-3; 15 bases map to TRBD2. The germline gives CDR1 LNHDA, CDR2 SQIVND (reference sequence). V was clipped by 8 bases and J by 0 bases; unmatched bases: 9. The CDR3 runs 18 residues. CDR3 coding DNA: TGTGCCAGTGAACCGGGACTAGCGGGAGGACCTAGCACAGATACGCAGTATTTT. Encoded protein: CASEPGLAGGPSTDTQYF.

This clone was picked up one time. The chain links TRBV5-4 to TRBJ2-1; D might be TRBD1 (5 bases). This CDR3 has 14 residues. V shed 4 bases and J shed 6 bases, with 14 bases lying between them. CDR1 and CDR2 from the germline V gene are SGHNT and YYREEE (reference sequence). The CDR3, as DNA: TGTGCCAGCAGCAACCCCCAGGGCATCAATGAGCAGTTCTTC. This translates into CASSNPQGINEQFF.

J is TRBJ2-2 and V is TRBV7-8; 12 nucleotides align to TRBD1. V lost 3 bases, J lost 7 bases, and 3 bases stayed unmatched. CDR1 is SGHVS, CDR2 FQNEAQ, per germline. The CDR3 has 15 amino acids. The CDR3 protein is CASSLGQGAIGELFF. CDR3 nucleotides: TGTGCCAGCAGCTTGGGACAGGGGGCGATCGGGGAGCTGTTTTTT.

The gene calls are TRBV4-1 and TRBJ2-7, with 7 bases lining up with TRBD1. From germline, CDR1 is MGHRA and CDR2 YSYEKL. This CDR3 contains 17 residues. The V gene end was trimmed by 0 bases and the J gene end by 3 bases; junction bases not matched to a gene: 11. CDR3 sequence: CASSQDARQGVVYEQYF. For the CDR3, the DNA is TGCGCCAGCAGCCAAGATGCCAGACAGGGAGTAGTCTACGAGCAGTACTTC.

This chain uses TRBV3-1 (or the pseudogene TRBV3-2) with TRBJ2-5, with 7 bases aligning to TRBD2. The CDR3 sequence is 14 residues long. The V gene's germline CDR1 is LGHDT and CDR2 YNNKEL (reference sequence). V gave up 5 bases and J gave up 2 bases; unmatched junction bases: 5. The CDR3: CASSTGLTQETQYF. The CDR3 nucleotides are TGTGCCAGCAGCACGGGACTAACTCAAGAGACCCAGTACTTC.

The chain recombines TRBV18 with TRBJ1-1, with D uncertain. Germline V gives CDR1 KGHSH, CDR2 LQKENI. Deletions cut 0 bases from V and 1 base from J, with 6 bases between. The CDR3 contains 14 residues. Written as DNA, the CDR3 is TGTGCCAGCTCACCACCTCTGGCGAACACTGAAGCTTTCTTT. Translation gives CASSPPLANTEAFF.

CDR3 in DNA: TGTGCCTGGAGTGGAAACAAGCAAGAGACCCAGTACTTC. Amino acid sequence: CAWSGNKQETQYF. The V call is TRBV30, the J call TRBJ2-5; D gene ambiguous. The CDR3 is made up of 13 amino acids. CDR1 is GTSNPN and CDR2 is SVGIG in the germline V gene (reference sequence). Trimming removed 1 base at V and 2 bases at J, with 8 bases between. Filled out from reference TRBV30 and TRBJ2-5, the complete variable domain reads SQTIHQWPATLVQPVGSPLSLECTVEGTSNPNLYWYRQAAGRGLQLLFYSVGIGQISSEVPQNLSASRPQDRQFILSSKKLLLSDSGFYLCAWSGNKQETQYFGPGTRLLVL.

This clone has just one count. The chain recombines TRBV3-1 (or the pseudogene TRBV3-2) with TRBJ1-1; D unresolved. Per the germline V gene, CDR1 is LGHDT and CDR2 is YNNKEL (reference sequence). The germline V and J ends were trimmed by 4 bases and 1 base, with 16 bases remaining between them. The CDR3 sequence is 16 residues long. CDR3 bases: TGTGCCAGCAGCCTCTCTTATGGAGGCCCGAACACTGAAGCTTTCTTT. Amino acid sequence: CASSLSYGGPNTEAFF.

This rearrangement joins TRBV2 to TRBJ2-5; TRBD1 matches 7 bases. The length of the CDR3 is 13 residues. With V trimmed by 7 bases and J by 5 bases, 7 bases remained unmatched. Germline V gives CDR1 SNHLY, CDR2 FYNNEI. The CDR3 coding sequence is TGTGCCAGCAACCCAGGGGGTTTGGAGACCCAGTACTTC. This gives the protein CASNPGGLETQYF.

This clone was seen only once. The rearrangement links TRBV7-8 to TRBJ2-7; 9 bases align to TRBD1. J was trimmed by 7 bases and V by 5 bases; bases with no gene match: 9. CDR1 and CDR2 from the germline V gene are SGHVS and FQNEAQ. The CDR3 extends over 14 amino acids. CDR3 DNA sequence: TGTGCCAGCAGCAGGGACAGGGCCCCGGGGGAGCAGTACTTC. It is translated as CASSRDRAPGEQYF. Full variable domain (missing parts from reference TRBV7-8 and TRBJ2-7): GAGVSQSPRYKVAKRGQDVALRCDPISGHVSLFWYQQALGQGPEFLTYFQNEAQLDKSGLPSDRFFAERPEGSVSTLKIQRTQQEDSAVYLCASSRDRAPGEQYFGPGTRLTVT.

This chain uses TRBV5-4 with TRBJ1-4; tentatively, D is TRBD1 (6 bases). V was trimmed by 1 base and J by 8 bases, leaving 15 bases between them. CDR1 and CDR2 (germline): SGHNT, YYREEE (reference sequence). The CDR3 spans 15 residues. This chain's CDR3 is CASSLIAGAEEKLFF. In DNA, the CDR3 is TGTGCCAGCAGCTTGATCGCAGGGGCGGAGGAAAAACTGTTTTTT.

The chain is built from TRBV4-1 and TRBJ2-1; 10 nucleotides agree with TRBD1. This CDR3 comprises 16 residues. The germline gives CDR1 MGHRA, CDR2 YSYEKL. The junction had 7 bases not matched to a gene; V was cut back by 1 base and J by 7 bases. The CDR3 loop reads CASSQGPGQGRNEQFF. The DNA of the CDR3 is TGCGCCAGCAGCCAAGGTCCGGGACAGGGGAGGAATGAGCAGTTCTTC.

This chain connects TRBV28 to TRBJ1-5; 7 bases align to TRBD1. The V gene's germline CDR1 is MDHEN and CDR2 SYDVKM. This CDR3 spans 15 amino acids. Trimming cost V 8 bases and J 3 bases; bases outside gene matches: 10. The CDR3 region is CASGADRATNQPQHF. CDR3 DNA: TGTGCCAGCGGAGCCGACAGGGCCACCAATCAGCCCCAGCATTTT.

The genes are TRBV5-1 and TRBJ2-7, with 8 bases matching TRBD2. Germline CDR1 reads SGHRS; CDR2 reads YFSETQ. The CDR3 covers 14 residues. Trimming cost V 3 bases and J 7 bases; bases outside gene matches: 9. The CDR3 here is CASSYSGTGWEQYF. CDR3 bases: TGCGCCAGCAGCTATAGCGGGACGGGCTGGGAGCAGTACTTC.

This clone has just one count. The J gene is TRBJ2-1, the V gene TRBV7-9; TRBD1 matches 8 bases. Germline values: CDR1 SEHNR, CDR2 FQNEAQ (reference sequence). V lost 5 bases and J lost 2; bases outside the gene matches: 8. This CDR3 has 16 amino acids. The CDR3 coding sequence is TGTGCCAGCAGCCTAATAGGACAGGGAACCTACAATGAGCAGTTCTTC. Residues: CASSLIGQGTYNEQFF.

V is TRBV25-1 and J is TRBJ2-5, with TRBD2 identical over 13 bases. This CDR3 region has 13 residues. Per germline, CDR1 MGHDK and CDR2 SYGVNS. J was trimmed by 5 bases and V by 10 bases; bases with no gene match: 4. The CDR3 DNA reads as TGTGCCAACAGACTAGCGGGGGGCGAGACCCAGTACTTC. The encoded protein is CANRLAGGETQYF. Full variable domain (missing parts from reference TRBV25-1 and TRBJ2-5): EADIYQTPRYLVIGTGKKITLECSQTMGHDKMYWYQQDPGMELHLIHYSYGVNSTEKGDLSSESTVSRIRTEHFPLTLESARPSHTSQYLCANRLAGGETQYFGPGTRLLVL.

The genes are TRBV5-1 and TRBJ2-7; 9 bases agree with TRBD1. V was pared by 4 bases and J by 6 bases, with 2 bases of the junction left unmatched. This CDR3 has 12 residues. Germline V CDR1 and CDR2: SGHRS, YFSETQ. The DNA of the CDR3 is TGCGCCAGCAGCCAGGACAGGGGCGAGCAGTACTTC. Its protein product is CASSQDRGEQYF.